The clone carrying this T cell receptor beta chain has ten or more counts. Its target is unknown. The data derive from a study of T cells in Graves' hyperthyroidism and ophthalmopathy. RNA transcripts served as the template for amplifying TCR beta CDR3 regions. The HTBI set primed first-round TCR CDR3 RT-PCR. TCRdb recomputed calls from the multiplex PCR reads with MiXCR, one row per CDR3 protein. The sample has more than 450,000 distinct CDR3 sequences; around 15% are singletons. The study, taken as a whole, reports: Appearing also in blood were most of the thyroid clonotypes expanded above 0.001.

The sample consisted of blood. This clonotype was sampled from a woman aged 40 to 50 with Graves' hyperthyroidism.

The CDR3 DNA reads TGTGCCAGCAGCCTCCGACTAGAAAGCACAGATACGCAGTATTTT. It is translated as CASSLRLESTDTQYF. The chain uses TRBV7-9 and TRBJ2-3, with a tentative D call TRBD2 (6 bases). This CDR3 comprises 15 residues. V was shortened by 5 bases and J by 0 bases, with 12 bases between the two germline ends. The V gene's germline CDR1 is SEHNR and CDR2 FQNEAQ (reference sequence).